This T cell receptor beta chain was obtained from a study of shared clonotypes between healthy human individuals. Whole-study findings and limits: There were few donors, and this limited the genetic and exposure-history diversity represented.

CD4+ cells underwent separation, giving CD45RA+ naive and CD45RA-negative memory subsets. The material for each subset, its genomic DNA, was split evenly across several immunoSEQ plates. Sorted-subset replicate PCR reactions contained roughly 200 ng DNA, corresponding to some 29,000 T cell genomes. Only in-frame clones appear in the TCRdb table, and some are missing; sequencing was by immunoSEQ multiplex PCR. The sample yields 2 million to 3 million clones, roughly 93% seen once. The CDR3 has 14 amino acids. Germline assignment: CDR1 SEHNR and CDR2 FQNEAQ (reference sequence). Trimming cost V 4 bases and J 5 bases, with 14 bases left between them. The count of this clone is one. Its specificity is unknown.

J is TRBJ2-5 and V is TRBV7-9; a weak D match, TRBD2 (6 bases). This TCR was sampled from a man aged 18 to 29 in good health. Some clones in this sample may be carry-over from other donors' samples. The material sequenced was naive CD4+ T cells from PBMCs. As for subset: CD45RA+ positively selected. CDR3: CASSSERRGETQYF. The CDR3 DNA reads TGTGCCAGCAGCTCAGAGCGGAGGGGTGAGACCCAGTACTTC.